The present T cell receptor (beta chain) was sequenced within a study of cytomegalovirus exposure and HLA in healthy donors. Study-level results: A link between a missense DCLRE1C variant and TCR beta V- and J-gene trimming emerged from a later analysis. Among the sequence variants, a highly shared cluster was likely an artifact of sequencing. The classifier reportedly diagnosed cytomegalovirus status with high specificity and sensitivity. As a later analysis showed, several of the most significant clusters appeared to be linked to common viral pathogens.

V gave up 2 bases and J gave up 3 bases, with 4 bases separating them. The germline V gene encodes CDR1 MNHEY and CDR2 SVGAGI. The CDR3 sequence is 13 residues long. Both 60 Vbeta primers and 13 Jbeta primers went into the PCR. The data were produced by immunoSEQ multiplex PCR, yet TCRdb's version contains in-frame clones alone and is incomplete. The sample carries around 99,000 clones, approximately 84% recorded once. Note on this clone: Its antigen remains unknown.

Sequenced: PBMCs. The receptor comes from a man aged 25 to 40 in good health and CMV-seronegative. V usage is TRBV6-5 and J usage is TRBJ2-2, with no clear D. The CDR3 nucleotides read TGTGCCAGCAGTTACGGGCACACCGGGGAGCTGTTTTTT. Encoded protein: CASSYGHTGELFF.